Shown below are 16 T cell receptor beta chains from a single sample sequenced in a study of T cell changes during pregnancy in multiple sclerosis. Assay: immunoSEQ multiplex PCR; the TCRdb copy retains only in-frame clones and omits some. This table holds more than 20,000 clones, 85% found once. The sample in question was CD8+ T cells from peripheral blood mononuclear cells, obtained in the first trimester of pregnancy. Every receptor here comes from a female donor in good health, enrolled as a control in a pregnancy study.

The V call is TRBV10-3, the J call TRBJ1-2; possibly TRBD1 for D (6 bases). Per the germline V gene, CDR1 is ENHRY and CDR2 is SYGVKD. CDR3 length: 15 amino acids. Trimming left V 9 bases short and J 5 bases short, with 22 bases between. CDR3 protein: CAIGWGGSSFYGYTF. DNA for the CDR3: TGTGCCATTGGCTGGGGGGGCTCTTCTTTTTATGGCTACACCTTC.

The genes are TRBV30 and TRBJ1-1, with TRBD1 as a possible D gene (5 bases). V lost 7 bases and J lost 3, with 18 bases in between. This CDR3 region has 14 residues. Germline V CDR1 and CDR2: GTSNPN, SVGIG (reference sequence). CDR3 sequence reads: CALGIGQGDTEAFF. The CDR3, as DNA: TGTGCCTTAGGTATAGGTCAGGGTGACACTGAAGCTTTCTTT.

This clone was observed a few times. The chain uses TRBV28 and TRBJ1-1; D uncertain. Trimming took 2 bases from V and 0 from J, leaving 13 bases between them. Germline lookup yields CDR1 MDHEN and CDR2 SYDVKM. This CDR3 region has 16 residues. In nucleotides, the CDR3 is TGTGCCAGCAGTTTAACCCCTCGCAGGCTGAACACTGAAGCTTTCTTT. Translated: CASSLTPRRLNTEAFF. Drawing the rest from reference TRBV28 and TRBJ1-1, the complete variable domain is DVKVTQSSRYLVKRTGEKVFLECVQDMDHENMFWYRQDPGLGLRLIYFSYDVKMKEKGDIPEGYSVSREKKERFSLILESASTNQTSMYLCASSLTPRRLNTEAFFGQGTRLTVV.

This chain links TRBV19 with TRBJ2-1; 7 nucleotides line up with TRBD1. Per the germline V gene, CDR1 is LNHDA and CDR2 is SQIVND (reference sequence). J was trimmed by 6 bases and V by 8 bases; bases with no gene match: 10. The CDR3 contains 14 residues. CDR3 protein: CASCRDRTFNEQFF. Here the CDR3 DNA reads TGTGCCAGTTGCCGGGACAGAACCTTCAATGAGCAGTTCTTC.

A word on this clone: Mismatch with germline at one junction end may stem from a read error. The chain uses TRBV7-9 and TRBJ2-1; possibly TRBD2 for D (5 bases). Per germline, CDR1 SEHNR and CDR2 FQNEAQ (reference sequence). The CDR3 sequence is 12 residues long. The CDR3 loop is CAVLEGGYEQFF. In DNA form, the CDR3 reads TGCGCCGTCTTAGAGGGTGGCTATGAGCAGTTCTTC.

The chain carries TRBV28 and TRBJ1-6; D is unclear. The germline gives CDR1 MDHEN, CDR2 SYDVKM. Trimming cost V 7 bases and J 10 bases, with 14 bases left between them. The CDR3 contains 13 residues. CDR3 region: CASKKRVRSPLHF. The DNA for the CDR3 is TGTGCCAGCAAGAAGCGGGTACGCTCACCCCTCCACTTT.

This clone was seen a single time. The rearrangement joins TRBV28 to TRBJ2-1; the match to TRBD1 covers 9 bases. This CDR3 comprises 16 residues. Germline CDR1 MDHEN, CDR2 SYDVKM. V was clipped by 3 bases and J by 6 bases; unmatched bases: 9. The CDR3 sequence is CASSLVGTGTSNEQFF. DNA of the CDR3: TGTGCCAGCAGTTTGGTGGGGACAGGGACCTCCAATGAGCAGTTCTTC.

In nucleotides, the CDR3 is TGTGCCAGCAGTGAGCCCCCTAGCGGGGGGGTCGGGGAAGAGACCCAGTACTTC. It codes for CASSEPPSGGVGEETQYF. The gene calls are TRBV6-1 and TRBJ2-5; 12 positions match TRBD2. Per germline, CDR1 MNHNS and CDR2 SASEGT. V shed 3 bases and J 3 bases; nucleotides not matched to a gene: 11. The CDR3 length is 18 residues.

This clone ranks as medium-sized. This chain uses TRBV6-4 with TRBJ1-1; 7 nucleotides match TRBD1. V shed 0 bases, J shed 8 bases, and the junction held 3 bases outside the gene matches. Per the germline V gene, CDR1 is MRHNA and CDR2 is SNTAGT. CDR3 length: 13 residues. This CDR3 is CASSDSPGQEAFF. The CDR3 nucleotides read TGTGCCAGCAGTGACTCTCCGGGACAGGAAGCTTTCTTT.

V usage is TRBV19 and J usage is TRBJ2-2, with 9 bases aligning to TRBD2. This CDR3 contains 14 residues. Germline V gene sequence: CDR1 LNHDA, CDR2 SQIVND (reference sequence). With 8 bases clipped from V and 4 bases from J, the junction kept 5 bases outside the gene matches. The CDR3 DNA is TGTGCCAGTCTATCTAGCGGGGTCACCGGGGAGCTGTTTTTT. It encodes CASLSSGVTGELFF.

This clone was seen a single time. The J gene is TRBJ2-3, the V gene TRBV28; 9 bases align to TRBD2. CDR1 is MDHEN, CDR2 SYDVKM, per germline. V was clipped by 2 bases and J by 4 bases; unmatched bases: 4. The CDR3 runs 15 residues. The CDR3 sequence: CASSLIGLASDTQYF. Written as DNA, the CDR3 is TGTGCCAGCAGTTTAATCGGACTAGCGTCAGATACGCAGTATTTT.

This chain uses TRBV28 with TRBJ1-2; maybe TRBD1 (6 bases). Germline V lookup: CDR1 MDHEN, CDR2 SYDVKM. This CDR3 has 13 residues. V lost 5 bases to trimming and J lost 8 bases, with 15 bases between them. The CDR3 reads CASSPYRAQGYTF. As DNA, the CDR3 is TGTGCCAGCAGTCCCTACAGGGCTCAGGGCTACACCTTC.

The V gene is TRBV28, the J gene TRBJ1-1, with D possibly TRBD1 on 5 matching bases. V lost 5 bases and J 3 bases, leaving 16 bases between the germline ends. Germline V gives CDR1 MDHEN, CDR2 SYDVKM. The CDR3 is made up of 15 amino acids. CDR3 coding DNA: TGTGCCAGCAGTCCCGTCGGGTGGGGGGACACTGAAGCTTTCTTT. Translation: CASSPVGWGDTEAFF.

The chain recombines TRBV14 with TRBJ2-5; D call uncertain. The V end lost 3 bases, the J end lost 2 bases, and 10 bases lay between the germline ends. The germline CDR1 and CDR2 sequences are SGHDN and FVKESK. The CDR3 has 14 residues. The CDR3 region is CASSHPGLQETQYF. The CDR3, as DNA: TGTGCCAGCAGCCATCCCGGGTTACAAGAGACCCAGTACTTC.

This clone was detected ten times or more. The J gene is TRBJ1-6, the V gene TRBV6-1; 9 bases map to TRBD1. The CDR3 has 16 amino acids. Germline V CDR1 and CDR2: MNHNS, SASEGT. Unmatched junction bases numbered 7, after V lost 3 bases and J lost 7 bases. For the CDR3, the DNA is TGTGCCAGCAGTGATAAAGTCGGGACAGGGAATTCACCCCTCCACTTT. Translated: CASSDKVGTGNSPLHF.

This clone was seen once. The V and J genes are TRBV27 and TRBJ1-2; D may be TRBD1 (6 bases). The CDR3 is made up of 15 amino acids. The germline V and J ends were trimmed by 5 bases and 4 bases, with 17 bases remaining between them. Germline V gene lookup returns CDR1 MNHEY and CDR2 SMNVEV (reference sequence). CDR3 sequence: CASSPSGGAGYGYTF. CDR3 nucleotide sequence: TGTGCCAGCAGTCCAAGTGGGGGGGCTGGCTATGGCTACACCTTC.